The T cell receptor (beta chain) described here comes from a study of blood T cell repertoires in COVID-19. Background on the study: COVID-19 samples, acute and convalescent, were from the United States, Italy and Spain.

The CDR3 covers 13 residues. The ends lost 4 bases at V and 3 bases at J; junction bases unmatched: 3. Germline loops: CDR1 SGHDN, CDR2 FVKESK. Source study methods: Nucleated cell number was recorded as an estimate derived from reference gene primer amplification. The table came from immunoSEQ multiplex PCR; TCRdb's copy has only in-frame clones and leaves some out. D and trimming come from the DNA, and the V and J calls and clone size come from that table. The data show approximately 280,000 clones, with roughly four fifths seen just once and 5% held by the top ten. This clone was recorded only once.

The chain employs TRBV14 and TRBJ2-7; 7 bases are a match to TRBD1. Sequencing was carried out using PBMCs or T cells enriched from blood (not recorded which). The source is a man aged 35-49 years who had been exposed to COVID-19. The DNA of the CDR3 is TGTGCCAGCAGCCGGTGGGACAGCTACGAGCAGTACTTC. Its protein product is CASSRWDSYEQYF.